Following are 27 T cell receptor beta chains from one sample sequenced in a study of cytomegalovirus exposure and HLA in healthy donors. The PCR ran on 60 Vbeta and 13 Jbeta primers. Some clones are missing from TCRdb's copy, which holds only in-frame ones; the method was immunoSEQ multiplex PCR. The sample carries roughly 130,000 clones, more than 70% recorded once. The sequencing sample was made of PBMCs. The receptors come from a male donor in good health and CMV-seropositive.

The J gene is TRBJ1-2, the V gene TRBV4-1; 9 bases are shared with TRBD1. Germline lookup yields CDR1 MGHRA and CDR2 YSYEKL. There are 14 residues in the CDR3. Germline trimming cut 3 bases from V and 4 bases from J; bases unmatched to any gene: 3. The CDR3 sequence: CASSQGDRAYGYTF. The CDR3 DNA reads TGCGCCAGCAGCCAGGGGGACAGGGCCTATGGCTACACCTTC.

The J gene is TRBJ2-2, the V gene TRBV12-5, with a weak D call TRBD1 (6 bases). With 1 base removed from V and 2 bases from J, the gap between germline ends came to 11 bases. In germline, CDR1 is LGHNT, CDR2 FRNRAP. The CDR3 extends over 16 amino acids. The CDR3 is CASGLGARGNTGELFF. DNA of the CDR3: TGTGCTAGTGGTTTGGGAGCCAGGGGCAACACCGGGGAGCTGTTTTTT.

The V call is TRBV4-2, the J call TRBJ2-3, with TRBD1 identical over 11 bases. This CDR3 comprises 16 residues. Trimming took 2 bases from V and 7 from J; bases not matched to a gene: 8. Germline V gene data show CDR1 as LGHNA and CDR2 as YNFKEQ. Here the CDR3 DNA reads TGTGCCAGCAGCCAATCGGACAGGGGGCTGGGAAATACGCAGTATTTT. Its protein is CASSQSDRGLGNTQYF.

Only one count was recorded for this clone. The V call is TRBV7-7, the J call TRBJ1-2; D gene unclear. CDR3 size: 12 residues. Germline V CDR1 and CDR2: SSHAT, FNYEAQ (reference sequence). The CDR3, as DNA: TGTGCTAGCCAAGTAGCTAACTATGGCTACACCTTC. This gives the protein CASQVANYGYTF.

J is TRBJ1-4 and V is TRBV18; the match to TRBD1 covers 8 bases. The germline gives CDR1 KGHSH, CDR2 LQKENI. With V trimmed by 3 bases and J by 3 bases, 0 bases remained unmatched. The CDR3 totals 14 residues. The CDR3 spells CASSPDRANEKLFF. CDR3 sequence (DNA): TGTGCCAGCTCACCGGACAGGGCTAATGAAAAACTGTTTTTT.

The rearrangement joins TRBV29-1 to TRBJ2-7, with 11 bases lining up with TRBD2. The germline V gene encodes CDR1 SQVTM and CDR2 ANQGSEA. The CDR3 contains 17 residues. With 5 bases clipped from V and 2 bases from J, the junction kept 14 bases outside the gene matches. The CDR3 sequence: CSVLWQHSGRDPYEQYF. The CDR3 nucleotides are TGCAGCGTTCTTTGGCAACATAGCGGGAGGGATCCCTACGAGCAGTACTTC.

This clone was seen only a few times. This chain joins TRBV7-2 and TRBJ2-5; D is unresolved. V was trimmed by 5 bases and J by 2 bases, leaving 3 bases between them. The CDR3 consists of 11 residues. The germline gives CDR1 SGHTA, CDR2 FQGNSA. The CDR3 spells CASSQQETQYF. DNA for the CDR3: TGTGCCAGCAGCCAACAAGAGACCCAGTACTTC.

The chain employs TRBV4-3 and TRBJ2-1; 8 bases map to TRBD2. V gave up 2 bases and J gave up 6 bases; unmatched junction bases: 9. Germline assignment: CDR1 LGHNA and CDR2 YSLEER. The CDR3 totals 16 residues. For the CDR3, the DNA is TGCGCCAGCAGCCAACGCGCTGGCGGGAGGCCCAATGAGCAGTTCTTC. Amino acids: CASSQRAGGRPNEQFF.

The rearrangement links TRBV27 to TRBJ2-7, with D possibly TRBD2 on 6 matching bases. In germline, CDR1 is MNHEY, CDR2 SMNVEV (reference sequence). V lost 5 bases and J lost 4, with 15 bases in between. The CDR3 runs 14 residues. The CDR3 DNA reads TGTGCCAGCAGTCAACACTTGCGGGGTTACGAGCAGTACTTC. It is translated as CASSQHLRGYEQYF.

This clone was seen once. V usage is TRBV5-1 and J usage is TRBJ1-2, with TRBD1 matching over 7 bases. Per germline, CDR1 SGHRS and CDR2 YFSETQ. The CDR3 runs 13 residues. The V segment lost 4 bases and the J segment 2 bases; nucleotides outside the gene matches: 2. CDR3 sequence reads: CASSQGQNYGYTF. CDR3 nucleotide sequence: TGCGCCAGCAGCCAGGGACAGAACTATGGCTACACCTTC. The complete variable domain, with remaining parts taken from reference TRBV5-1 and TRBJ1-2, reads KAGVTQTPRYLIKTRGQQVTLSCSPISGHRSVSWYQQTPGQGLQFLFEYFSETQRNKGNFPGRFSGRQFSNSRSEMNVSTLELGDSALYLCASSQGQNYGYTFGSGTRLTVV.

The chain has TRBV7-2 and TRBJ1-5; D is unresolved. V gave up 5 bases and J gave up 2 bases, with 19 bases separating them. The CDR3 has 17 amino acids. CDR1 is SGHTA, CDR2 FQGNSA, per germline. In DNA, the CDR3 is TGTGCCAGCAGCCCCAGGTCAGAACCTCTCGGCAATCAGCCCCAGCATTTT. Translating gives CASSPRSEPLGNQPQHF.

The V and J genes are TRBV10-3 and TRBJ2-1; 11 bases line up with TRBD1. V was pared by 6 bases and J by 15 bases, with 13 bases of the junction left unmatched. CDR3 length equals 14 residues. CDR1 ENHRY and CDR2 SYGVKD come from the germline V gene. Here the CDR3 DNA reads TGTGCCATCAGGAACTCCGGGACAGGGGGTAATGGGTTCTTC. Its protein product is CAIRNSGTGGNGFF.

The chain recombines TRBV7-3 with TRBJ2-3, with a possible D match to TRBD2 (6 bases). The V gene lost 6 bases and the J gene lost 2 bases, with 18 bases spanning the gap. Germline CDR1 is SGHTA and CDR2 is FQGTGA. CDR3 length equals 16 residues. In DNA, the CDR3 is TGTGCCAGCAGTTACCGCGGGGACGGGGTCACAGATACGCAGTATTTT. Encoded protein: CASSYRGDGVTDTQYF. The full variable domain, with the rest looked up from reference TRBV7-3 and TRBJ2-3, is GAGVSQTPSNKVTEKGKYVELRCDPISGHTALYWYRQSLGQGPEFLIYFQGTGAADDSGLPNDRFFAVRPEGSVSTLKIQRTERGDSAVYLCASSYRGDGVTDTQYFGPGTRLTVL.

The V gene is TRBV9, the J gene TRBJ2-3; 7 positions match TRBD1. The CDR3 sequence is 13 residues long. Trimming took 3 bases from V and 6 from J; bases not matched to a gene: 4. CDR1 and CDR2 from the germline V gene are SGDLS and YYNGEE. As DNA, the CDR3 is TGTGCCAGCAGCGCCTACAGGGGCGATACGCAGTATTTT. As protein: CASSAYRGDTQYF.

V gene TRBV28 combines with J gene TRBJ1-2; 10 bases are shared with TRBD1. The CDR3 is 17 residues long. The germline CDR1 and CDR2 sequences are MDHEN and SYDVKM. J was trimmed by 3 bases and V by 4 bases; bases with no gene match: 11. CDR3 in DNA: TGTGCCAGCAGTTCAACGACAGGGGGCGCAATCTACTATGGCTACACCTTC. It translates to CASSSTTGGAIYYGYTF.

CDR3 DNA sequence: TGTGCCAGCAGCTTAGGTGGGGGGGGCTACGAGCAGTACTTC. Translating it yields CASSLGGGGYEQYF. This chain links TRBV7-6 with TRBJ2-7; 7 bases are shared with TRBD2. The CDR3 has 14 amino acids. Trimming at V came to 1 base and at J to 3 bases, leaving 3 bases not matched to a gene. Germline CDR1 SGHVS, CDR2 FNYEAQ.

This rearrangement joins TRBV6-4 to TRBJ2-2; D unclear. CDR3 length equals 16 residues. Between the trimmed V and J ends, which lost 5 bases and 1 base, there was a span of 14 bases. Per the germline V gene, CDR1 is MRHNA and CDR2 is SNTAGT. CDR3 sequence reads: CASSPQARENTGELFF. CDR3 sequence (DNA): TGTGCCAGCAGTCCCCAGGCGAGAGAGAACACCGGGGAGCTGTTTTTT.

The V and J genes are TRBV19 and TRBJ1-2, with 7 nucleotides matching TRBD1. V lost 3 bases and J lost 4; bases outside the gene matches: 2. Germline V gene data show CDR1 as LNHDA and CDR2 as SQIVND (reference sequence). The CDR3 loop spans 13 amino acids. CDR3 DNA: TGTGCCAGTAGTATCGGGACAGTCTATGGCTACACCTTC. It encodes CASSIGTVYGYTF.

This chain connects TRBV28 to TRBJ2-1; 7 positions agree with TRBD2. The CDR3 contains 14 residues. V shed 2 bases, J shed 9 bases, and the junction held 7 bases outside the gene matches. Germline V gene sequence: CDR1 MDHEN, CDR2 SYDVKM. CDR3 in DNA: TGTGCCAGCAGTTTAGTCGCCTCGGGGGGTGAGCAGTTCTTC. Protein product: CASSLVASGGEQFF.

The genes are TRBV25-1 and TRBJ2-5; TRBD2 aligns across 7 bases. Trimming took 5 bases from V and 5 from J; bases not matched to a gene: 14. The CDR3 has 16 residues. Germline V gene lookup returns CDR1 MGHDK and CDR2 SYGVNS. In DNA form, the CDR3 reads TGTGCCAGCAGTCCCCAGCGGGGAGAAGAGGGGGAGACCCAGTACTTC. As protein: CASSPQRGEEGETQYF.

This clone was found a few times. The chain joins TRBV4-2 to TRBJ1-1; 8 positions agree with TRBD1. V trimming: 6 bases; J trimming: 6 bases; junction bases outside the gene matches: 18. Looked up from germline, CDR1 is LGHNA and CDR2 is YNFKEQ. The CDR3 is 17 amino acids. CDR3 nucleotide sequence: TGTGCCAGCAGAACTGCCCCCGGACAGGGCGGAGGAGCTGAAGCTTTCTTT. As protein: CASRTAPGQGGGAEAFF.

The chain links TRBV7-9 to TRBJ1-1; D remains unclear. The CDR3 is 13 residues long. In germline, CDR1 is SEHNR, CDR2 FQNEAQ (reference sequence). V was clipped by 5 bases and J by 5 bases, with 12 bases between them. The CDR3 DNA is TGTGCCAGCAGCCAGCTCGGGGTAACTGAAGCTTTCTTT. Protein product: CASSQLGVTEAFF.

The rearrangement uses TRBV6-5 and TRBJ2-1; 9 bases fit TRBD1. V lost 2 bases and J lost 4; bases outside the gene matches: 6. The germline V gene has CDR1 MNHEY and CDR2 SVGAGI. CDR3 length equals 16 residues. The DNA of the CDR3 is TGTGCCAGCAGTTACCCAGGACAGGGGCCATACAATGAGCAGTTCTTC. It specifies CASSYPGQGPYNEQFF.

This chain links TRBV6-6 with TRBJ2-7; TRBD1 might be the D (5 bases). This CDR3 has 14 amino acids. Trimming removed 5 bases at V and 1 base at J, with 12 bases between. CDR1 and CDR2 from the germline V gene are MNHNY and SVGAGI (reference sequence). The CDR3: CASSLTGTSYEQYF. The DNA for the CDR3 is TGTGCCAGCAGTCTTACAGGAACGTCCTACGAGCAGTACTTC.

The chain has TRBV5-1 and TRBJ2-1; 9 nucleotides line up with TRBD1. Germline V gene lookup returns CDR1 SGHRS and CDR2 YFSETQ. This CDR3 has 15 amino acids. The junction had 16 bases not matched to a gene; V was cut back by 4 bases and J by 14 bases. The CDR3: CASSRPIQGTGNKFF. The CDR3 DNA reads as TGCGCCAGCAGCCGTCCTATTCAAGGGACAGGGAACAAGTTCTTC.

The chain links TRBV4-1 to TRBJ2-3; D is uncertain. The length of the CDR3 is 14 residues. Trimming pared 4 bases from V and 4 bases from J, leaving 12 bases between. Germline CDR1 is MGHRA and CDR2 is YSYEKL. Here the CDR3 reads CASSLGPSPDTQYF. CDR3 in DNA: TGCGCCAGCAGCCTTGGCCCTTCCCCAGATACGCAGTATTTT.

The chain carries TRBV2 and TRBJ2-3; 9 nucleotides match TRBD2. V lost 3 bases, J lost 4 bases, and 5 bases stayed unmatched. The CDR3 is 15 residues long. CDR1 is SNHLY and CDR2 is FYNNEI in the germline V gene. This CDR3 is CASSDLGLAPDTQYF. The CDR3 DNA follows: TGTGCCAGCAGTGATTTGGGACTAGCCCCAGATACGCAGTATTTT.